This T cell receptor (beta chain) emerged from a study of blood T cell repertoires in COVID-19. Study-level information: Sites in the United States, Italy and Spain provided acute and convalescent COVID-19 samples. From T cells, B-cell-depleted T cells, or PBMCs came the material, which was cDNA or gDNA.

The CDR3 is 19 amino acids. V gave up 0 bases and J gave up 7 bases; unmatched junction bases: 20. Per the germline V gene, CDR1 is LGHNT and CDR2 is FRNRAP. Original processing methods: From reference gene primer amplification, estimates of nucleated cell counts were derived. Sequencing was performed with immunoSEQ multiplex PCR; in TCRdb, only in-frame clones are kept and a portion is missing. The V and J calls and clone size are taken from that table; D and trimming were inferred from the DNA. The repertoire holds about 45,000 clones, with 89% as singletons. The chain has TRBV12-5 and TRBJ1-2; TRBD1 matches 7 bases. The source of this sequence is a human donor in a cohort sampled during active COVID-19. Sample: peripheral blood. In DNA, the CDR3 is TGTGCTAGTGGTTTGGTCCTACAACCCCGGGACAGCCAGAGGTTTGGCTACACCTTC. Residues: CASGLVLQPRDSQRFGYTF.